A single sample is the source of the 21 T cell receptor beta chains below, sequenced in a study of T cells in Graves' hyperthyroidism and ophthalmopathy. The CDR3 regions of TCR beta were amplified from RNA transcripts. A first-round RT-PCR of the TCR CDR3 used the HTBI primer set. TCRdb fed the multiplex PCR reads into MiXCR, producing one record per CDR3 protein. The sample shows some 350,000 distinct CDR3 sequences, around a sixth of them seen only once. The sample comprised blood. The receptors were sampled from a woman aged 18-29 years with Graves' hyperthyroidism that later progressed to Graves' ophthalmopathy.

This clonotype was found many times. The CDR3 loop is CASWDGSNTEAFF. The CDR3 region has the DNA TGTGCCAGCTGGGACGGTTCGAACACTGAAGCTTTCTTT. This chain joins TRBV2 and TRBJ1-1, with a possible D match to TRBD1 (5 bases). Trimming shortened V by 8 bases and J by 1 base, and 11 bases separated the two germline ends. Germline lookup yields CDR1 SNHLY and CDR2 FYNNEI. CDR3 length: 13 residues. Together with reference TRBV2 and TRBJ1-1, the CDR3 gives the full variable domain: EPEVTQTPSHQVTQMGQEVILRCVPISNHLYFYWYRQILGQKVEFLVSFYNNEISEKSEIFDDQFSVERPDGSNFTLKIRSTKLEDSAMYFCASWDGSNTEAFFGQGTRLTVV.

To note about this clonotype: Being one base from a much bigger clone, this may be a read error. Here the CDR3 omits its conserved ending phenylalanine or tryptophan, so a read error is the likely source. The chain joins TRBV27 to TRBJ2-1, with D perhaps TRBD1 or TRBD2 (7 bases each). V lost 4 bases and J lost 2, with 15 bases in between. Germline V gene data show CDR1 as MNHEY and CDR2 as SMNVEV (reference sequence). The length of the CDR3 is 16 residues. The CDR3 sequence is CASSSGGVQAYNEQFL. The CDR3 region has the DNA TGTGCCAGCAGTTCAGGGGGGGTACAGGCCTACAATGAGCAGTTCCTC.

This clonotype came up many times. V gene TRBV30 combines with J gene TRBJ2-1; D is perhaps TRBD1 (6 bases). CDR3 length: 14 residues. Germline CDR1 GTSNPN, CDR2 SVGIG (reference sequence). V was trimmed by 4 bases and J by 4 bases, leaving 14 bases between them. In DNA, the CDR3 is TGTGCCTGGACTCCCGTTGGACAGTACAATGAGCAGTTCTTC. The encoded protein is CAWTPVGQYNEQFF.

At least ten counts were recorded for this clonotype. V and J are TRBV4-1 and TRBJ2-7, with D unclear. This CDR3 region has 15 residues. CDR1 is MGHRA and CDR2 is YSYEKL in the germline V gene. V gave up 2 bases and J gave up 7 bases, with 18 bases separating them. CDR3 loop: CASSQYFNSLGEQYF. The DNA of the CDR3 is TGCGCCAGCAGCCAATATTTCAACTCTCTCGGGGAGCAGTACTTC.

This clonotype was observed a few times. The genes are TRBV7-6 and TRBJ2-7; D possibly corresponds to TRBD1 (5 bases). This CDR3 spans 13 amino acids. V lost 5 bases and J 6 bases, leaving 14 bases between the germline ends. Germline V gene sequence: CDR1 SGHVS, CDR2 FNYEAQ. Written as DNA, the CDR3 is TGTGCCAGCAGCCCTACAGGTTTAAGCGAGCAGTACTTC. As protein: CASSPTGLSEQYF.

V is TRBV9 and J is TRBJ1-5; 9 nucleotides agree with TRBD1. With 4 bases clipped from V and 4 bases from J, the junction kept 6 bases outside the gene matches. Germline V CDR1 and CDR2: SGDLS, YYNGEE. The CDR3 spans 15 residues. The CDR3 region has the DNA TGTGCCAGCAGCCCCTCCGGGACAGGGAATCAGCCCCAGCATTTT. It yields the protein CASSPSGTGNQPQHF. The full variable domain, rest sourced from reference TRBV9 and TRBJ1-5, is DSGVTQTPKHLITATGQRVTLRCSPRSGDLSVYWYQQSLDQGLQFLIQYYNGEERAKGNILERFSAQQFPDLHSELNLSSLELGDSALYFCASSPSGTGNQPQHFGDGTRLSIL.

This clonotype was counted at least ten times. The CDR3 DNA reads TGTGCCAGCAGCCACTCACATTCCGGGACCTTCCCCTACGAGCAGTACTTC. Protein sequence: CASSHSHSGTFPYEQYF. The chain recombines TRBV3-1 with TRBJ2-7; D may correspond to TRBD1 or TRBD2 (5 bases each). The V end lost 3 bases, the J end lost 2 bases, and 20 bases lay between the germline ends. There are 17 residues in the CDR3. Per germline, CDR1 LGHDT and CDR2 YNNKEL (reference sequence).

Many counts were recorded for this clonotype. The CDR3 here is CASSEGLQSTDTQYF. Here the CDR3 DNA reads TGTGCCAGCAGTGAGGGGTTGCAGTCCACAGATACGCAGTATTTT. J is TRBJ2-3 and V is TRBV6-4; D is undetermined. V lost 3 bases, J lost 2 bases, and 12 bases lay in between. CDR1 and CDR2 from the germline V gene are MRHNA and SNTAGT. The CDR3 spans 15 residues.

This clonotype was detected ten times or more. The V and J genes are TRBV6-1 and TRBJ2-3; 13 bases match TRBD2. Germline V gene lookup returns CDR1 MNHNS and CDR2 SASEGT. The CDR3 covers 18 residues. Trimming took 5 bases from V and 3 from J; bases not matched to a gene: 11. For the CDR3, the DNA is TGTGCCAGCAGTTACGCGCTACTAGCGGGAGGGGGTACAGATACGCAGTATTTT. Its protein product is CASSYALLAGGGTDTQYF.

This chain connects TRBV11-2 to TRBJ2-3; 7 nucleotides match TRBD1. Germline values: CDR1 SGHAT, CDR2 FQNNGV. The CDR3 sequence is 20 residues long. J was trimmed by 0 bases and V by 3 bases; bases with no gene match: 18. This CDR3 reads CASSFRHGGQTKSSTDTQYF. The CDR3, as DNA: TGTGCCAGCAGCTTTCGACATGGGGGACAGACGAAAAGTAGCACAGATACGCAGTATTTT.

In this sample, this clonotype turned up a few times. The rearrangement joins TRBV20-1 to TRBJ1-5; the D is unclear. The ends were cut back, 0 bases at V and 0 bases at J, with 15 bases in the middle. Germline lookup yields CDR1 DFQATT and CDR2 SNEGSKA (reference sequence). This CDR3 has 17 amino acids. The CDR3 DNA reads TGCAGTGCTAGAGATTATGAGTCAGGCTATAGCAATCAGCCCCAGCATTTT. Its protein is CSARDYESGYSNQPQHF.

This clonotype was observed at least ten times. The CDR3 nucleotides read TGTGCCAGCTATGCGACTGTCTCTATGGAGCAGTACTTC. Translating it yields CASYATVSMEQYF. The genes are TRBV2 and TRBJ2-7; D is undetermined. The V gene's germline CDR1 is SNHLY and CDR2 FYNNEI. The CDR3 is 13 amino acids. Trimming removed 8 bases from V and 7 bases from J, with 18 bases in between.

This sequence joins TRBV27 and TRBJ1-1, with D possibly being TRBD1 (5 bases). The CDR3 is made up of 14 amino acids. Germline CDR1 and CDR2: MNHEY and SMNVEV (reference sequence). V shed 4 bases and J shed 4 bases, with 13 bases lying between them. This CDR3 is CASSSGFGGTEAFF. DNA for the CDR3: TGTGCCAGCAGTTCTGGCTTCGGGGGCACTGAAGCTTTCTTT.

This clonotype was recorded at least ten times. V usage is TRBV11-2 and J usage is TRBJ2-1; 8 bases are shared with TRBD2. V dropped 1 base and J dropped 6; count of bases not matched to a gene: 5. Germline CDR1 is SGHAT and CDR2 is FQNNGV. There are 15 residues in the CDR3. The DNA for the CDR3 is TGTGCCAGCAGCTTAGTCCCAGCGGGAGCCAATGAGCAGTTCTTC. Translation: CASSLVPAGANEQFF.

This clonotype has at least ten counts. The rearrangement joins TRBV5-1 to TRBJ2-1; D possibly corresponds to TRBD2 (6 bases). V was pared by 1 base and J by 4 bases, with 15 bases between. The V gene's germline CDR1 is SGHRS and CDR2 YFSETQ. CDR3 length equals 16 residues. CDR3 nucleotide sequence: TGCGCCAGCAGCTTGAACGATGCGGAGGGGTACAATGAGCAGTTCTTC. Residues: CASSLNDAEGYNEQFF.

This clonotype appeared a few times. The V gene is TRBV19, the J gene TRBJ2-1, with D unresolved. The germline V and J ends were trimmed by 4 bases and 5 bases, with 21 bases remaining between them. There are 17 residues in the CDR3. Germline V gene lookup returns CDR1 LNHDA and CDR2 SQIVND (reference sequence). CDR3 in amino acids: CASSKALLTSVDNEQFF. In DNA, the CDR3 is TGTGCCAGTAGTAAGGCTCTATTGACGTCTGTGGACAATGAGCAGTTCTTC.

This clonotype was seen more than once but under ten times. The DNA for the CDR3 is TGTGCCAGCGGTTCCGTCCGGACCTATAACTCGTACCAAGAGACCCAGTACTTC. Its translation: CASGSVRTYNSYQETQYF. V gene TRBV19 combines with J gene TRBJ2-5; D not certain. CDR1 and CDR2 from the germline V gene are LNHDA and SQIVND (reference sequence). The CDR3 extends over 18 amino acids. V was cut by 9 bases and J by 0 bases, with 26 bases left in between.

This clonotype was observed many times. V gene TRBV6-1 combines with J gene TRBJ2-1, with 9 nucleotides matching TRBD2. This CDR3 is built from 14 residues. V was pared by 5 bases and J by 7 bases, with 6 bases of the junction left unmatched. Germline CDR1 reads MNHNS; CDR2 reads SASEGT. CDR3 residues: CASSRLAVLNEQFF. CDR3 in DNA: TGTGCCAGCAGTCGACTAGCGGTACTAAATGAGCAGTTCTTC.

As for this clonotype: The germline gene is not matched at one end of the junction; a read error may be the cause. The CDR3 sequence: CAWSVRGRGADTRYF. For the CDR3, the DNA is TGTGCCTGGAGTGTACGCGGGAGGGGGGCAGATACGCGGTATTTT. The gene calls are TRBV30 and TRBJ2-3; 9 bases line up with TRBD2. The CDR3 covers 15 residues. The V gene's germline CDR1 is GTSNPN and CDR2 SVGIG (reference sequence).

This clonotype showed up just a few times. The CDR3 DNA reads as TGTGCCAGCAGCCTCAGATCGTGGCGTAAAGACACCATATATTTT. This sequence encodes CASSLRSWRKDTIYF. This chain uses TRBV28 with TRBJ1-3; D ambiguous. Germline-derived CDR1 and CDR2 are MDHEN and SYDVKM. The length of the CDR3 is 15 residues. V lost 6 bases, J lost 8 bases, and 20 bases lay in between.

The chain has TRBV20-1 and TRBJ2-7; TRBD2 aligns across 9 bases. J gave up 5 bases and V 2 bases, and 7 bases lay outside the gene matches. The length of the CDR3 is 14 residues. CDR1 is DFQATT and CDR2 is SNEGSKA in the germline V gene (reference sequence). The CDR3 protein is CSARRLAGSNEQYF. The CDR3 DNA follows: TGCAGTGCTAGACGGCTAGCGGGATCCAACGAGCAGTACTTC.